This record concerns one TCR beta chain sequence. The sample holds many counts of this clonotype. Its binding antigen is unknown. No much larger clonotype is one base removed from it; base qualities were not supplied. This entry comes from a study of glioma-infiltrating T cells (dated by TCRdb to 2015 to 2016). Context from the whole study: Sequencing of TCR alpha- and beta-chain repertoires was performed on glioma tissue, on non-neoplastic brain tissue, and on matched peripheral blood mononuclear cells. Three low-grade glioma patients, seven to nine primary glioblastoma patients, and three non-glioma patients who contributed non-neoplastic brain tissue made up the paired cohort. To measure how far tissue and blood T-cell populations diverged, each tissue-infiltrating repertoire was compared against the peripheral blood repertoire of the same patient.

The CDR3 spans 17 residues, from the cysteine through the phenylalanine. The read is trimmed to its CDR3 DNA, 51 bases read in frame from base 1. Germline trimming amounts to 0 bases on V and 3 bases on J, with 11 as the count of junction bases outside the gene matches. As encoded in the germline V gene (reference sequence), CDR1 is DFQATT while CDR2 is SNEGSKA. What the research found in general, with its limitations: VJ-independent divergence between tissue and blood was below expectation in non-neoplastic patients but above expectation in all gliomas, especially low-grade gliomas. Tissue and blood shared very few CDR3 sequences, a result attributed to high CDR3 diversity and limited sampling. Group comparisons rested on small numbers: three non-neoplastic, three low-grade glioma and seven or eight glioblastoma patients.

The iRepertoire nested amplicon-rescue multiplex PCR (arm-PCR) platform was used to amplify TCR alpha and beta CDR3 regions from RNA. One-step reverse transcription and amplification used roughly 100-400 ng of tissue mRNA or PBMC total RNA as input. After bead purification, a secondary multiplex PCR added Illumina adapters, and libraries were gel-purified between 200 and 400 bp. Internal 6-nucleotide barcodes were carried by the libraries and were used for demultiplexing. The libraries were sequenced on an Illumina MiSeq using 2x220 or 2x250 nucleotide paired-end reads. The study's own analysis went as follows. Paired reads were merged using FLASH 1.2.11 and aligned with BWA-MEM to the GRCh37 human genome, and TRA and TRB reads were then extracted. V and J assignment used an IMGT-derived reference of cassette sequences and CDR3 motifs that included pseudogenes. Reads were translated in three frames, and productive CDR3s were defined as those with a C...FGXG motif and no stop codons. Unique combinations of V-J cassette pair and CDR3 amino acid sequence were defined as clonotypes. Reads were filtered by Hamming distance, with the threshold set by the sequence error rate of each sample in mapped regions. TCRdb reprocessing: public reads trimmed at Q25 with fastp, clones called with MiXCR, in-frame beta chains kept. A single entry per CDR3 protein holds the most common genes and DNA from its merged rows. These V and J calls derive from TCRdb rather than the authors' analysis. The sample table records around 130,000 distinct CDR3 sequences; about 25% of these occur just once. The top ten constitute about a quarter of the sample.

This chain is built from TRBV20-1 and TRBJ2-4, and TRBD1 matches 7 of the central bases. The source of this sequence is a human donor with low-grade glioma or glioblastoma, undergoing nonglioma brain surgery, or in good health (not recorded which). Sequences were obtained from glioma tissue, nonneoplastic brain tissue, or PBMCs (not recorded which). Here is the DNA: TGCAGTGCTAGAGATCACCGGACAGGAGAGGGCAAAAACATTCAGTACTTC. It is translated as CSARDHRTGEGKNIQYF.